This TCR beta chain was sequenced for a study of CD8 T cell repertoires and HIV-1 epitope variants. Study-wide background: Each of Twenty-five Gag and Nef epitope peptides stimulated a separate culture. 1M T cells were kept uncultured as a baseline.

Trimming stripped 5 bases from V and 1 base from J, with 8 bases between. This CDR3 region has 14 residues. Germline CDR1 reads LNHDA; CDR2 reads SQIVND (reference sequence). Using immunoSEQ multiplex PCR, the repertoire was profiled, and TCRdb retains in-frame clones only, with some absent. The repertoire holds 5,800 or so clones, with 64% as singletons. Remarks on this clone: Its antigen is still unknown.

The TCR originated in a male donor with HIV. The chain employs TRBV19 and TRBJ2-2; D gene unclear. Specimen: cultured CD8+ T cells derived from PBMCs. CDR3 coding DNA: TGTGCCAGTAGTTCGCTGATGAACACCGGGGAGCTGTTTTTT. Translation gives CASSSLMNTGELFF. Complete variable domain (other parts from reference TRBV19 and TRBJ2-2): DGGITQSPKYLFRKEGQNVTLSCEQNLNHDAMYWYRQDPGQGLRLIYYSQIVNDFQKGDIAEGYSVSREKKESFPLTVTSAQKNPTAFYLCASSSLMNTGELFFGEGSRLTVL.